This TCR beta chain was sequenced for a study of blood T cell repertoires in COVID-19. Study-wide context: Sources were T cells, B-cell-depleted T cells, or PBMCs; the material itself was cDNA or gDNA.

Assay: immunoSEQ multiplex PCR; the TCRdb copy retains only in-frame clones and omits some. The table shows about 99,000 clones, with roughly 89% occurring only once. The V end lost 6 bases, the J end lost 2 bases, and 10 bases lay between the germline ends. The CDR3 consists of 13 residues. In germline, CDR1 is MDHEN, CDR2 SYDVKM. The V and J genes are TRBV28 and TRBJ1-1; D perhaps matches TRBD1 (6 bases). The specimen was peripheral blood. The TCR originated in a man between 65 and 85 years old with active or convalescent COVID-19. The CDR3 protein is CASRRQANTEAFF. CDR3 sequence (DNA): TGTGCCAGCAGGCGACAGGCCAACACTGAAGCTTTCTTT.